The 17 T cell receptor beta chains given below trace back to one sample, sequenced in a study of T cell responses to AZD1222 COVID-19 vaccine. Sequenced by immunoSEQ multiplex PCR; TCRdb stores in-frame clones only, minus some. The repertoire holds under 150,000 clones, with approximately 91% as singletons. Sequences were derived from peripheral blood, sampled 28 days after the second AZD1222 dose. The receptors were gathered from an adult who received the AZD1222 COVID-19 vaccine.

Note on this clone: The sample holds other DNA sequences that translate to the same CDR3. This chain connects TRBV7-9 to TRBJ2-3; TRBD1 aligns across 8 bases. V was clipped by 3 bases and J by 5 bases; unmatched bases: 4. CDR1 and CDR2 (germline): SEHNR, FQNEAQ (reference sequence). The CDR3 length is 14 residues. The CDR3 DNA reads TGTGCCAGCAGCTTCGGACAGGGCCGAGATACGCAGTATTTT. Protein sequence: CASSFGQGRDTQYF.

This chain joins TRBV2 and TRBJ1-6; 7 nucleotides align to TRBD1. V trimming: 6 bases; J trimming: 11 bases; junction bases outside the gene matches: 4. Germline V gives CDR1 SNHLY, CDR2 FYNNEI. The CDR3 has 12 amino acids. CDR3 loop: CASSIQGTPLHF. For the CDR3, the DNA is TGTGCCAGCAGCATACAGGGGACACCCCTCCACTTT.

The CDR3 sequence is CATSDRDSDEAFF. The CDR3 DNA is TGTGCCACCAGTGATAGGGACAGCGATGAAGCTTTCTTT. The V gene is TRBV24-1, the J gene TRBJ1-1; 7 bases line up with TRBD1. Germline V gene lookup returns CDR1 KGHDR and CDR2 SFDVKD. The junction had 4 bases not matched to a gene; V was cut back by 3 bases and J by 7 bases. CDR3 size: 13 residues.

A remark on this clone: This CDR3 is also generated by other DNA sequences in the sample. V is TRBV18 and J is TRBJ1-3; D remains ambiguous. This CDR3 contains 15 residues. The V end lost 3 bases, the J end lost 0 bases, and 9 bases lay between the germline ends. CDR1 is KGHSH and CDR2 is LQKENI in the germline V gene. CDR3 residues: CASSPSGTSGNTIYF. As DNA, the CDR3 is TGTGCCAGCTCACCTAGCGGAACCTCTGGAAACACCATATATTTT.

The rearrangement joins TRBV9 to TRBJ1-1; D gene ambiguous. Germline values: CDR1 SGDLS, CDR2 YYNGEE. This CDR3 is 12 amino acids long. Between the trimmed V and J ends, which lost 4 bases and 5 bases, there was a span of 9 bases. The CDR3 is CASSPRDTEAFF. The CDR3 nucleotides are TGTGCCAGCAGCCCGAGGGATACTGAAGCTTTCTTT.

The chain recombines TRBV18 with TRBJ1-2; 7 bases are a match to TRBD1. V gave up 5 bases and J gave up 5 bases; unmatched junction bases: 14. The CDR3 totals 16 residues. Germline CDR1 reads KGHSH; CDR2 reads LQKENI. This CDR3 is CASSSSRGDTIYGYTF. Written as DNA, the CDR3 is TGTGCCAGCTCATCTTCCAGGGGGGATACGATTTATGGCTACACCTTC.

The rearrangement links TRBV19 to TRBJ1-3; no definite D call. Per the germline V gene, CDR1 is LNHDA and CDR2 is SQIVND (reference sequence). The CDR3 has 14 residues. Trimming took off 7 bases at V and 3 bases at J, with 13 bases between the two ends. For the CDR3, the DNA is TGTGCCAGTAAGGCGGAGATGAGTGGAAACACCATATATTTT. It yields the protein CASKAEMSGNTIYF.

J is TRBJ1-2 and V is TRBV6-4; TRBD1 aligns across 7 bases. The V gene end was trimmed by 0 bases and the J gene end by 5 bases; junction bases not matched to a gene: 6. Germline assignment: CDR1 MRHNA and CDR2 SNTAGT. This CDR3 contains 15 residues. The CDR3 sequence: CASSDSGTAPYGYTF. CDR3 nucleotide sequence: TGTGCCAGCAGTGACTCGGGGACAGCTCCTTATGGCTACACCTTC.

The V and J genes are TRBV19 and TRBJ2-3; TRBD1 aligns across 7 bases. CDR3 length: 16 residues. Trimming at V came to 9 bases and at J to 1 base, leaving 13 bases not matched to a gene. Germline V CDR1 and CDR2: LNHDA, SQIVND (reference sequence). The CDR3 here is CASQIYKGAGTDTQYF. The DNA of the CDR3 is TGTGCCAGCCAGATATATAAGGGGGCAGGCACAGATACGCAGTATTTT.

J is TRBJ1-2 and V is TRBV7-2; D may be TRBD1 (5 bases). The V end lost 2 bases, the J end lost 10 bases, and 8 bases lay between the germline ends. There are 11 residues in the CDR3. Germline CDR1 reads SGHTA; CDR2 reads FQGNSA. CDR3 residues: CASSLNGAYTF. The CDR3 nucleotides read TGTGCCAGCAGCTTAAATGGGGCCTACACCTTC.

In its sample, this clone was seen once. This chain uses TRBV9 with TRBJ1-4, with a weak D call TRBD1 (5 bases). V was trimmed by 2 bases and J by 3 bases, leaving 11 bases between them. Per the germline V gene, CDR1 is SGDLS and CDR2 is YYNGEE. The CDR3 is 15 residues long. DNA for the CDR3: TGTGCCAGCAGCGTTGGGGGTATGGCTAATGAAAAACTGTTTTTT. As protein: CASSVGGMANEKLFF.

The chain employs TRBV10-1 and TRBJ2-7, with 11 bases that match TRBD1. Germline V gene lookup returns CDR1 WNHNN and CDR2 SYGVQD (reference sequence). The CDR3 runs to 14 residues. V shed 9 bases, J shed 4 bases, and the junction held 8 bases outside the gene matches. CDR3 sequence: CARPIGQGAYEQYF. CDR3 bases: TGCGCCAGACCGATAGGACAGGGGGCTTACGAGCAGTACTTC.

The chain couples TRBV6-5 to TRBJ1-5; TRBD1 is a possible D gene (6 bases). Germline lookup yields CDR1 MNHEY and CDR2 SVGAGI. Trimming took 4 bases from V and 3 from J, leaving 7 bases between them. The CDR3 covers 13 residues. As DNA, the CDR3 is TGTGCCAGCAGTTCAGGGGCCAATCAGCCCCAGCATTTT. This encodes CASSSGANQPQHF.

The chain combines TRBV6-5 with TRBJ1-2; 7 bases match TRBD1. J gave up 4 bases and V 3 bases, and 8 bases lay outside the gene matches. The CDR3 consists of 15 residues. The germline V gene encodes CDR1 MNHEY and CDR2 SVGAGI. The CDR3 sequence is CASSYPRTGGYGYTF. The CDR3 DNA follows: TGTGCCAGCAGTTATCCCCGGACAGGAGGCTATGGCTACACCTTC.

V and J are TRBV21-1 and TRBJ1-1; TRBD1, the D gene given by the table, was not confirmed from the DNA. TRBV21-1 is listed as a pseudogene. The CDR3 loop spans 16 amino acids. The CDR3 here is CASSVRSGQLSFGAFF. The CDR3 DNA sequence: TGTGCCAGCAGCGTGAGGAGTGGACAGCTCTCATTCGGAGCTTTCTTT.

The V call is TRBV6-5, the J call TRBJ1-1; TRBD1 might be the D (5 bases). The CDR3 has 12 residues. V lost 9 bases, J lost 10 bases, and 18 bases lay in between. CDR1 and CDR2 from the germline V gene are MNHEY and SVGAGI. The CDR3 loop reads CASWGGNRGAFF. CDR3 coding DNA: TGTGCCAGTTGGGGGGGGAATCGGGGAGCTTTCTTT.

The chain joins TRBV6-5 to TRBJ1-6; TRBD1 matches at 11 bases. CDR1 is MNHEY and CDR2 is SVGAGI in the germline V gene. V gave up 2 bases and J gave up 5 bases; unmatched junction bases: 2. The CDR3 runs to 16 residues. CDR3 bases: TGTGCCAGCAGTTACGGGACAGGGGGTAATAATTCACCCCTCCACTTT. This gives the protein CASSYGTGGNNSPLHF.